This T cell receptor beta chain was profiled in a study of blood T cell repertoires in COVID-19. Study context: Donors in the United States, Italy and Spain gave samples during acute or convalescent COVID-19. The cDNA or gDNA used as material had been derived from T cells, B-cell-depleted T cells, or PBMCs.

Original analysis: Amplifying reference gene primers gave estimates of nucleated cell counts. The table came from immunoSEQ multiplex PCR; TCRdb's copy has only in-frame clones and leaves some out. V and J calls and clone size come straight from that table; D and trimming were deduced from the DNA. Of some 150,000 clones in the sample, 75% to 90% are singletons; the top ten hold less than 2.5%. Germline V lookup: CDR1 MNHNS, CDR2 SASEGT. V gave up 2 bases and J gave up 0 bases, with 14 bases separating them. The CDR3 contains 18 residues. Sequencing was performed on peripheral blood. V usage is TRBV6-1 and J usage is TRBJ2-6; D possibly corresponds to TRBD2 (6 bases). The receptor was derived from an older man with acute or convalescent COVID-19. The CDR3: CASSEYGTRDSGANVLTF. The CDR3 nucleotides read TGTGCCAGCAGTGAATACGGGACGCGGGACTCTGGGGCCAACGTCCTGACTTTC.